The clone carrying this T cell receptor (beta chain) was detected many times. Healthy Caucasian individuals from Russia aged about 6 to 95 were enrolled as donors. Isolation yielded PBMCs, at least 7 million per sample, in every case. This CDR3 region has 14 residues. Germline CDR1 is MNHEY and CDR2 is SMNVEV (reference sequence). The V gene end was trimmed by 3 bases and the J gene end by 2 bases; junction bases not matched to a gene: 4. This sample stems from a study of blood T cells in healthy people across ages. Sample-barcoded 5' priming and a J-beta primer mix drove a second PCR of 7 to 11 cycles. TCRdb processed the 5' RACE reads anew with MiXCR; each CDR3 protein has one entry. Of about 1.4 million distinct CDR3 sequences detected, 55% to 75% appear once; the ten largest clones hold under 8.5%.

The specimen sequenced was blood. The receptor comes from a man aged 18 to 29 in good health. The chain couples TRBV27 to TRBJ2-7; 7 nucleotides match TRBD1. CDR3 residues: CASSLRGPTYEQYF. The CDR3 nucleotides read TGTGCCAGCAGTTTGAGGGGGCCAACCTACGAGCAGTACTTC.